These 16 T cell receptor beta chains share one sample of origin, sequenced in a study of tumor and adjacent non-tumor tissue in lung cancer. RNA was extracted from bulk tissue without any cell sorting. More than 3 cm separated this lung sample from the edge of the tumor. The library came from three nested PCR rounds adapted from ARM-PCR protocols. TCRdb analysed the multiplex PCR reads with MiXCR anew, one entry per CDR3 protein. The sample lists 98,000 or so distinct CDR3 sequences; 80% were seen once. Sequencing used distant non-tumor lung tissue. The receptors come from a man aged 60 to 69 with small cell lung cancer.

As for this clonotype: The germline gene is not matched at one end of the junction; a read error may be the cause. The chain combines TRBV4-2 with TRBJ2-3; D is possibly TRBD1 or TRBD2 (5 bases each). Germline values: CDR1 LGHNA, CDR2 YNFKEQ. The CDR3 length is 15 residues. DNA for the CDR3: TGTGTCAGCAGCGCAGGGACGGTTAGCATAGATACGCAGTATTTT. Residues: CVSSAGTVSIDTQYF.

Concerning this clonotype itself: This may be a read error: a much more frequent sequence differs by one nucleotide. The chain joins TRBV7-9 to TRBJ2-1, with 8 bases lining up with TRBD2. Germline trimming cut 5 bases from V and 8 bases from J; bases unmatched to any gene: 14. Germline lookup yields CDR1 SEHNR and CDR2 FQNEAQ (reference sequence). The CDR3 sequence is 16 residues long. The CDR3 DNA reads TGTGCCAGCAGCCCCGTGGGAGCGGGAGTGGGGGATGAGCAGTTCTTC. This sequence encodes CASSPVGAGVGDEQFF.

In the case of this clonotype: This clone may be a read error of a much larger clone one base away. The chain combines TRBV28 with TRBJ1-2, with TRBD1 matching 10 bases. Germline V gene data show CDR1 as MDHEN and CDR2 as SYDVKM. The V and J ends lost 7 bases and 2 bases, in that order; junction bases with no gene match: 7. The CDR3 totals 15 residues. CDR3 residues: CASNTWGQGNYGYTF. The DNA for the CDR3 is TGTGCCAGCAACACGTGGGGACAGGGGAACTATGGCTACACCTTC.

With regard to this clonotype: One junction end disagrees with the germline gene, perhaps due to a read error. The rearrangement links TRBV4-1 to TRBJ2-1; D may correspond to TRBD1 or TRBD2 (5 bases each). This CDR3 comprises 15 residues. Germline lookup yields CDR1 MGHRA and CDR2 YSYEKL. The CDR3 loop reads CASSRDSRAGNEQSF. The DNA for the CDR3 is TGCGCCAGCAGTCGGGATAGCAGGGCAGGGAATGAGCAGTCCTTC.

Comments on this clonotype: The conserved closing phenylalanine or tryptophan is absent in this CDR3, likely reflecting a read error. V and J are TRBV29-1 and TRBJ1-2; tentative D call: TRBD1 (5 bases). Looked up from germline, CDR1 is SQVTM and CDR2 is ANQGSEA. The CDR3 is 12 amino acids. Trimming cost V 4 bases and J 4 bases, with 10 bases left between them. The CDR3 protein is CSVAGGGYGYTL. The CDR3 coding sequence is TGCAGCGTTGCTGGTGGGGGCTATGGCTACACCTTA.

This clonotype was seen only once. Compared with germline, one end of the junction differs, possibly owing to a read error. The V gene is TRBV4-2, the J gene TRBJ1-2; D is undetermined. Germline assignment: CDR1 LGHNA and CDR2 YNFKEQ. The CDR3 runs to 15 residues. The CDR3 DNA follows: TGTGTCAGCAGCCAATCTCTCCCCGGACTCCTCTCCAACACCTTC. Translation gives CVSSQSLPGLLSNTF.

This clonotype has just one count. Without the conserved terminal phenylalanine or tryptophan, this CDR3 likely stems from a read error. The limits of the CDR3 on the DNA are not certain, so only TCRdb's listed CDR3 is given. The chain links TRBV12-3 or TRBV12-4 to TRBJ2-7; TRBD1 was called by the table and not checked on the DNA. Ends included, the CDR3 has 15 residues. The CDR3 here is CASSSPLRGSHEKYI.

This clonotype occurred many times. The chain joins TRBV5-4 to TRBJ1-1; D is uncertain. With 3 bases removed from V and 5 bases from J, the gap between germline ends came to 14 bases. CDR3 length: 14 residues. The germline CDR1 and CDR2 sequences are SGHNT and YYREEE (reference sequence). CDR3 in amino acids: CASSSGDMGTEAFF. The CDR3 DNA reads as TGTGCCAGCAGCTCGGGCGACATGGGGACTGAAGCTTTCTTT. Variable domain in full (rest from reference TRBV5-4 and TRBJ1-1): ETGVTQSPTHLIKTRGQQVTLRCSSQSGHNTVSWYQQALGQGPQFIFQYYREEENGRGNFPPRFSGLQFPNYSSELNVNALELDDSALYLCASSSGDMGTEAFFGQGTRLTVV.

This clonotype came up once. The rearrangement joins TRBV20-1 to TRBJ2-1; D gene unclear. The V gene lost 7 bases and the J gene lost 5 bases, with 12 bases spanning the gap. Germline loops: CDR1 DFQATT, CDR2 SNEGSKA (reference sequence). This CDR3 contains 12 residues. CDR3 nucleotides: TGCAGTGTTATGCGCCTGGACAATGAGCAGTTCTTC. This gives the protein CSVMRLDNEQFF.

A note on this clonotype: Sequence at one end of the junction differs from germline and may be a read error. V and J are TRBV5-1 and TRBJ2-2, with D possibly matching TRBD2 (6 bases). Germline V gene lookup returns CDR1 SGHRS and CDR2 YFSETQ. The CDR3 is 15 amino acids. CDR3 protein: CASNQDSATVRELFF. The CDR3 coding sequence is TGCGCCAGCAACCAAGATTCGGCGACAGTCCGGGAGCTATTTTTT.

Concerning this clonotype itself: Given a much more abundant clone one base away, this may be a read error. The chain uses TRBV5-1 and TRBJ2-5, with D unclear. V was clipped by 0 bases and J by 5 bases, with 8 bases between them. CDR1 is SGHRS, CDR2 YFSETQ, per germline. The CDR3 is made up of 13 amino acids. The CDR3 coding sequence is TGCGCCAGCAGCTTGGCCCCCCCGGAGACCCAGTACTTC. This sequence encodes CASSLAPPETQYF.

This clonotype was counted once. In this CDR3 the conserved last residue, phenylalanine or tryptophan, is missing, so a read error is likely. This chain uses TRBV20-1 with TRBJ2-2; 9 bases fit TRBD2. The CDR3 runs to 17 residues. CDR1 and CDR2 (germline): DFQATT, SNEGSKA (reference sequence). CDR3 amino acids: CSPRDLAGVTDTGELFL. The CDR3 nucleotides are TGCAGTCCTAGAGATTTAGCGGGAGTCACAGACACAGGGGAGCTGTTTCTT.

A remark on this clonotype: A much larger clone sits a single nucleotide away, making a read error possible. The chain employs TRBV13 and TRBJ2-1, with a weak D call TRBD1 (6 bases). The CDR3 is 16 residues long. The germline gives CDR1 PRHDT, CDR2 FYEKMQ (reference sequence). CDR3 in amino acids: CDSSSQDRSSYNEQFF. The DNA of the CDR3 is TGTGACAGCAGCTCCCAGGACAGAAGCTCCTACAATGAGCAGTTCTTC.

In its sample, this clonotype was seen a few times. One junction end disagrees with the germline gene, perhaps due to a read error. This chain joins TRBV11-1 and TRBJ2-7; D perhaps matches TRBD2 (6 bases). The CDR3 spans 16 residues. CDR1 and CDR2 from the germline V gene are SGHAT and FQDESV (reference sequence). The CDR3 loop is CVSSYLSSGTAYEQYF. The CDR3 bases are TGTGTCAGCAGCTACCTCTCTTCCGGGACTGCGTATGAGCAATACTTC.

The genes are TRBV29-1 and TRBJ2-5; 11 positions match TRBD2. Trimming removed 0 bases from V and 8 bases from J; junction bases left unmatched: 11. The length of the CDR3 is 16 residues. Germline CDR1 reads SQVTM; CDR2 reads ANQGSEA. The CDR3 DNA sequence: TGCAGCGTTGAAGAAGGATTACTAGCGGGAGTCGGAACCCAGTACTTC. Residues: CSVEEGLLAGVGTQYF.

In regard to this clonotype: A much larger clone lies a single base off, so this may be a read error. The genes are TRBV7-9 and TRBJ1-1, with D possibly being TRBD1 (5 bases). This CDR3 is built from 15 residues. CDR1 and CDR2 from the germline V gene are SEHNR and FQNEAQ (reference sequence). As DNA, the CDR3 is TGTGCCAGCAGCGCGACAGTGGGGCTGAACACTGGAGCTTTCTTT. As protein: CASSATVGLNTGAFF.